Below, 21 T cell receptor beta chains from the same sample are listed, as sequenced in a study of blood T cell repertoires in COVID-19. Produced via immunoSEQ multiplex PCR; TCRdb's table is partial and in-frame only. The table has under 500,000 clones, roughly 90% seen once. Input material: peripheral blood. These receptors all come from a woman aged 25-40 years with acute or convalescent COVID-19.

The V and J genes are TRBV4-1 and TRBJ2-5; 7 bases are a match to TRBD1. The J segment lost 5 bases and the V segment lost 3 bases, leaving 6 bases of the junction unmatched. This CDR3 is 14 amino acids long. Germline V gives CDR1 MGHRA, CDR2 YSYEKL. This CDR3 reads CASSQSDRDETQYF. The CDR3 DNA sequence: TGCGCCAGCAGCCAGTCCGACAGGGACGAGACCCAGTACTTC.

The V and J genes are TRBV28 and TRBJ1-6, with a weak D call TRBD1 (5 bases). CDR1 is MDHEN and CDR2 is SYDVKM in the germline V gene. This CDR3 has 12 residues. Trimming stripped 5 bases from V and 12 bases from J, with 11 bases between. DNA for the CDR3: TGTGCCAGCAGTCCGACAGAGGTACCCCTCCACTTT. Encoded protein: CASSPTEVPLHF.

This clone occurred a few times. V gene TRBV4-1 combines with J gene TRBJ1-6, with 7 bases lining up with TRBD1. The germline CDR1 and CDR2 sequences are MGHRA and YSYEKL. Losses at the gene ends were 0 bases for V and 0 bases for J; bases not matched to a gene: 17. This CDR3 has 22 amino acids. The CDR3 reads CASSQEFQGEQAQSSYNSPLHF. The CDR3 DNA is TGCGCCAGCAGCCAAGAATTCCAGGGGGAACAGGCGCAGAGCTCCTATAATTCACCCCTCCACTTT.

V usage is TRBV7-9 and J usage is TRBJ1-5; 10 bases line up with TRBD1. With 0 bases clipped from V and 3 bases from J, the junction kept 2 bases outside the gene matches. The CDR3 has 16 amino acids. Germline lookup yields CDR1 SEHNR and CDR2 FQNEAQ (reference sequence). DNA of the CDR3: TGTGCCAGCAGCTTAGCCGGGACAGGGGTCAATCAGCCCCAGCATTTT. It yields the protein CASSLAGTGVNQPQHF. The full variable domain, rest sourced from reference TRBV7-9 and TRBJ1-5, is DTGVSQNPRHKITKRGQNVTFRCDPISEHNRLYWYRQTLGQGPEFLTYFQNEAQLEKSRLLSDRFSAERPKGSFSTLEIQRTEQGDSAMYLCASSLAGTGVNQPQHFGDGTRLSIL.

DNA of the CDR3: TGTGCCAGCGCCCCCTGGGACAGGGGAGGGTACGAGCAGTACTTC. It yields the protein CASAPWDRGGYEQYF. The V call is TRBV6-5, the J call TRBJ2-7, with 10 bases lining up with TRBD1. The junction had 11 bases not matched to a gene; V was cut back by 8 bases and J by 4 bases. The CDR3 contains 15 residues. Germline-derived CDR1 and CDR2 are MNHEY and SVGAGI.

The chain carries TRBV11-2 and TRBJ2-3; the match to TRBD1 covers 8 bases. Germline CDR1 and CDR2: SGHAT and FQNNGV. V shed 6 bases and J 5 bases; nucleotides not matched to a gene: 10. The CDR3 has 15 residues. CDR3 in DNA: TGTGCCAGCAGACACCTCAGGGGGCGCTTAGATACGCAGTATTTT. This gives the protein CASRHLRGRLDTQYF.

V gene TRBV5-1 combines with J gene TRBJ2-3; 11 nucleotides match TRBD2. Germline CDR1 is SGHRS and CDR2 is YFSETQ. The CDR3 has 14 amino acids. V shed 4 bases, J shed 6 bases, and the junction held 4 bases outside the gene matches. CDR3: CASSETSGGDTQYF. CDR3 coding DNA: TGCGCCAGCAGCGAAACTAGCGGGGGTGATACGCAGTATTTT. The full variable domain, its missing parts supplied by reference TRBV5-1 and TRBJ2-3, is KAGVTQTPRYLIKTRGQQVTLSCSPISGHRSVSWYQQTPGQGLQFLFEYFSETQRNKGNFPGRFSGRQFSNSRSEMNVSTLELGDSALYLCASSETSGGDTQYFGPGTRLTVL.

The chain links TRBV4-1 to TRBJ2-7; 7 bases are a match to TRBD2. Germline loops: CDR1 MGHRA, CDR2 YSYEKL. After removal of 0 bases from V and 1 base from J, the junction contained 6 bases not matched to a gene. The CDR3 runs to 16 residues. CDR3 nucleotide sequence: TGCGCCAGCAGCCAAGATTATCGGGAGGTATCCTACGAGCAGTACTTC. It is translated as CASSQDYREVSYEQYF.

The V and J genes are TRBV19 and TRBJ2-7, with 9 bases fitting TRBD1. Trimming cost V 6 bases and J 6 bases; bases outside gene matches: 6. The CDR3 sequence is 13 residues long. Germline loops: CDR1 LNHDA, CDR2 SQIVND (reference sequence). This CDR3 reads CASSPGQGPEQYF. CDR3 bases: TGTGCCAGTAGCCCGGGACAGGGCCCCGAGCAGTACTTC.

The chain is built from TRBV9 and TRBJ1-5; 8 positions agree with TRBD1. The V gene's germline CDR1 is SGDLS and CDR2 YYNGEE. Unmatched junction bases numbered 3, after V lost 7 bases and J lost 0 bases. The CDR3 loop spans 14 amino acids. CDR3 in DNA: TGTGCCAGCGGCAGGGGGCTTAGCAATCAGCCCCAGCATTTT. This sequence encodes CASGRGLSNQPQHF.

This clone showed up just a few times. This chain joins TRBV5-4 and TRBJ1-1; D perhaps matches TRBD1 (6 bases). The germline V and J ends were trimmed by 4 bases and 5 bases, with 18 bases remaining between them. Germline V gives CDR1 SGHNT, CDR2 YYREEE (reference sequence). The CDR3 runs 15 residues. In DNA, the CDR3 is TGTGCCAGCAGCCTGGAAGCAGGGGTCGGGACTGAAGCTTTCTTT. Its translation is CASSLEAGVGTEAFF.

This chain links TRBV27 with TRBJ2-7, with D tentatively TRBD2 (7 bases). The CDR3 spans 17 residues. Trimming left V 1 base short and J 2 bases short, with 18 bases between. CDR1 MNHEY and CDR2 SMNVEV come from the germline V gene (reference sequence). The CDR3: CASSLFFRRGQAYEQYF. CDR3 in DNA: TGTGCCAGCAGTTTATTTTTTCGGCGGGGGCAAGCCTACGAGCAGTACTTC.

The J gene is TRBJ1-4, the V gene TRBV6-5, with TRBD1 as a possible D gene (5 bases). This CDR3 region has 14 residues. Trimming shortened V by 6 bases and J by 4 bases, and 12 bases separated the two germline ends. The germline V gene encodes CDR1 MNHEY and CDR2 SVGAGI. The CDR3 reads CASSPDTLNEKLFF. The CDR3 coding sequence is TGTGCCAGCAGCCCGGACACCCTTAATGAAAAACTGTTTTTT.

V gene TRBV20-1 combines with J gene TRBJ2-3; the match to TRBD2 covers 10 bases. The CDR3 runs 16 residues. The trim removed 3 bases at V and 0 bases at J, leaving 6 bases unmatched. CDR1 DFQATT and CDR2 SNEGSKA come from the germline V gene (reference sequence). The CDR3 loop is CSASGLAARSTDTQYF. CDR3 bases: TGCAGTGCTAGTGGACTAGCGGCTCGCAGCACAGATACGCAGTATTTT.

This rearrangement joins TRBV6-1 to TRBJ2-1, with D tentatively TRBD2 (6 bases). The CDR3 covers 13 residues. V lost 0 bases and J lost 6, with 6 bases in between. CDR1 and CDR2 (germline): MNHNS, SASEGT. The CDR3 sequence: CASSEAGSNEQFF. The DNA of the CDR3 is TGTGCCAGCAGTGAAGCCGGGAGCAATGAGCAGTTCTTC.

The chain has TRBV7-8 and TRBJ1-2; no reliable D call. V gave up 5 bases and J gave up 8 bases, with 12 bases separating them. This CDR3 is built from 12 residues. CDR1 and CDR2 (germline): SGHVS, FQNEAQ. The DNA for the CDR3 is TGTGCCAGCAGCGTGGGCTTTCAGGGCTACACCTTC. Translated: CASSVGFQGYTF.

V gene TRBV18 combines with J gene TRBJ2-2, with a weak D call TRBD2 (5 bases). Trimming removed 6 bases from V and 0 bases from J, with 11 bases in between. The CDR3 runs to 15 residues. Germline V gives CDR1 KGHSH, CDR2 LQKENI. The DNA of the CDR3 is TGTGCCAGCTCCCTGAGAGGGACGAACACCGGGGAGCTGTTTTTT. Translation: CASSLRGTNTGELFF. Drawing the rest from reference TRBV18 and TRBJ2-2, the complete variable domain is NAGVMQNPRHLVRRRGQEARLRCSPMKGHSHVYWYRQLPEEGLKFMVYLQKENIIDESGMPKERFSAEFPKEGPSILRIQQVVRGDSAAYFCASSLRGTNTGELFFGEGSRLTVL.

This chain links TRBV4-1 with TRBJ2-3; D is uncertain. Germline V gives CDR1 MGHRA, CDR2 YSYEKL. V was cut by 2 bases and J by 0 bases, with 12 bases left in between. The CDR3 totals 16 residues. Written as DNA, the CDR3 is TGCGCCAGCAGCCAATATTCAGGTTCTAGCACAGATACGCAGTATTTT. This translates into CASSQYSGSSTDTQYF.

This clone was observed once. This rearrangement joins TRBV5-1 to TRBJ2-3, with D tentatively TRBD2 (7 bases). V lost 4 bases and J 1 base, leaving 16 bases between the germline ends. The CDR3 is made up of 16 amino acids. The V gene's germline CDR1 is SGHRS and CDR2 YFSETQ. The CDR3 DNA is TGCGCCAGCAGCCCATCCTGGGGGGGGCGCACAGATACGCAGTATTTT. This sequence encodes CASSPSWGGRTDTQYF. Variable domain in full (rest from reference TRBV5-1 and TRBJ2-3): KAGVTQTPRYLIKTRGQQVTLSCSPISGHRSVSWYQQTPGQGLQFLFEYFSETQRNKGNFPGRFSGRQFSNSRSEMNVSTLELGDSALYLCASSPSWGGRTDTQYFGPGTRLTVL.

This chain uses TRBV19 with TRBJ2-5; 8 bases agree with TRBD2. Germline loops: CDR1 LNHDA, CDR2 SQIVND (reference sequence). Trimming cost V 1 base and J 4 bases; bases outside gene matches: 2. CDR3 length: 14 residues. As DNA, the CDR3 is TGTGCCAGTAGTATAGCGGCGGGGGGAGAGACCCAGTACTTC. Protein product: CASSIAAGGETQYF.

V usage is TRBV19 and J usage is TRBJ1-2; no firm D call. Trimming took 7 bases from V and 5 from J, leaving 26 bases between them. This CDR3 region has 17 residues. CDR1 and CDR2 (germline): LNHDA, SQIVND (reference sequence). The CDR3 DNA is TGTGCCAGTACCCTAAACCGCCGAGGGAAAGGAGAGTATGGCTACACCTTC. It yields the protein CASTLNRRGKGEYGYTF.